These 14 T cell receptor beta chains were all obtained from the same sample, sequenced in a study of graft-versus-host responses after intestinal transplantation. These TCRs' antigens remain unknown. Measured with immunoSEQ multiplex PCR; TCRdb has only the in-frame clones, and not every one. Of under 100,000 clones in the sample, about 93% were seen once. This specimen consisted of unstimulated CD8+ T cells sorted from spleen or lymph node cells, obtained before transplant. These TCRs come from a human donor who was the organ donor for an intestinal transplant.

V and J are TRBV7-2 and TRBJ2-1; TRBD2 agrees at 11 bases. V shed 4 bases and J 7 bases; nucleotides not matched to a gene: 12. Germline CDR1 SGHTA, CDR2 FQGNSA. This CDR3 contains 17 residues. Written as DNA, the CDR3 is TGTGCCAGCAGCTCCGGCACCGGGACTAGCGGCAGAAATGAGCAGTTCTTC. Its protein product is CASSSGTGTSGRNEQFF.

The chain combines TRBV27 with TRBJ2-1, with TRBD2 identical over 12 bases. Germline lookup yields CDR1 MNHEY and CDR2 SMNVEV (reference sequence). With 4 bases clipped from V and 5 bases from J, the junction kept 12 bases outside the gene matches. The CDR3 loop spans 18 amino acids. The CDR3 nucleotides read TGTGCCAGCAGTTCACCCACACCGACTAGCGGGGGTAACAATGAGCAGTTCTTC. Encoded protein: CASSSPTPTSGGNNEQFF.

The rearrangement links TRBV27 to TRBJ2-2, with 8 bases lining up with TRBD2. Germline assignment: CDR1 MNHEY and CDR2 SMNVEV (reference sequence). There are 15 residues in the CDR3. V dropped 3 bases and J dropped 7; count of bases not matched to a gene: 7. DNA for the CDR3: TGTGCCAGCAGTTTGTCGGGAGGGCCCGGCGGGGAGCTGTTTTTT. Translating it yields CASSLSGGPGGELFF.

The chain uses TRBV4-2 and TRBJ2-7, with D hard to call. V was shortened by 0 bases and J by 1 base, with 4 bases between the two germline ends. This CDR3 is built from 13 residues. Germline CDR1 is LGHNA and CDR2 is YNFKEQ. The CDR3 loop is CASSQDLSYEQYF. As DNA, the CDR3 is TGTGCCAGCAGCCAAGATCTATCCTACGAGCAGTACTTC.

The J gene is TRBJ2-1, the V gene TRBV6-5; TRBD2 matches 11 bases. The CDR3 consists of 16 residues. Germline-derived CDR1 and CDR2 are MNHEY and SVGAGI. V gave up 0 bases and J gave up 4 bases; unmatched junction bases: 2. DNA for the CDR3: TGTGCCAGCAGTTACTCGATAGCGGGGGGGTACAATGAGCAGTTCTTC. It translates to CASSYSIAGGYNEQFF.

This chain connects TRBV11-1 to TRBJ1-1; no clear D gene. This CDR3 is built from 11 residues. Germline lookup yields CDR1 SGHAT and CDR2 FQDESV (reference sequence). V was cut by 5 bases and J by 3 bases, with 4 bases left in between. This chain's CDR3 is CASSPYTEAFF. CDR3 nucleotides: TGTGCCAGCAGCCCGTACACTGAAGCTTTCTTT. The full variable domain, in which reference TRBV11-1 and TRBJ1-1 provide the parts outside the CDR3, is EAEVAQSPRYKITEKSQAVAFWCDPISGHATLYWYRQILGQGPELLVQFQDESVVDDSQLPKDRFSAERLKGVDSTLKIQPAELGDSAMYLCASSPYTEAFFGQGTRLTVV.

V is TRBV4-1 and J is TRBJ1-5, with a weak D call TRBD1 (5 bases). Germline loops: CDR1 MGHRA, CDR2 YSYEKL. Trimming took off 4 bases at V and 8 bases at J, with 27 bases between the two ends. The CDR3 sequence is 18 residues long. The CDR3 protein is CASSPRFQLRTLGEPQHF. CDR3 nucleotides: TGCGCCAGCAGCCCAAGATTCCAGCTACGCACTTTAGGGGAGCCCCAGCATTTT.

The CDR3 DNA reads as TGTGCCAGCAGTGCCCGGGACAGGGGGCGTACAGATACGCAGTATTTT. Amino acid sequence: CASSARDRGRTDTQYF. The gene calls are TRBV28 and TRBJ2-3; 12 bases are shared with TRBD1. Germline CDR1 is MDHEN and CDR2 is SYDVKM. This CDR3 contains 16 residues. V lost 5 bases, J lost 3 bases, and 6 bases stayed unmatched.

The gene calls are TRBV11-1 and TRBJ2-7; possibly TRBD2 for D (5 bases). From germline, CDR1 is SGHAT and CDR2 FQDESV (reference sequence). This CDR3 spans 15 amino acids. V gave up 6 bases and J gave up 0 bases, with 15 bases separating them. The CDR3 bases are TGTGCCAGCAGTTTGGACGGGATAAGCTCCTACGAGCAGTACTTC. Its protein product is CASSLDGISSYEQYF.

The V call is TRBV5-4, the J call TRBJ2-3, with D tentatively TRBD1 (5 bases). V was pared by 9 bases and J by 4 bases, with 15 bases between. Germline V gene sequence: CDR1 SGHNT, CDR2 YYREEE (reference sequence). This CDR3 region has 13 residues. The CDR3 loop reads CATRLGQPDTQYF. The CDR3 DNA follows: TGTGCCACGCGGCTGGGGCAACCAGATACGCAGTATTTT.

V gene TRBV5-1 combines with J gene TRBJ2-2, with 9 bases identical to TRBD1. Germline V gene sequence: CDR1 SGHRS, CDR2 YFSETQ. V lost 3 bases and J lost 5; bases outside the gene matches: 8. This CDR3 region has 16 residues. The CDR3 spells CASSWSDRGRTGELFF. The CDR3 coding sequence is TGCGCCAGCAGCTGGAGCGACAGGGGGAGGACCGGGGAGCTGTTTTTT.

The CDR3 is CASSFGGQPQHF. The CDR3 DNA follows: TGTGCCAGTAGTTTTGGGGGCCAGCCCCAGCATTTT. The chain employs TRBV19 and TRBJ1-5, with D perhaps TRBD1 (6 bases). The V gene's germline CDR1 is LNHDA and CDR2 SQIVND (reference sequence). V lost 5 bases, J lost 7 bases, and 9 bases lay in between. CDR3 length: 12 amino acids.

In this sample, this clone turned up a few times. This rearrangement joins TRBV4-2 to TRBJ1-5; 9 bases match TRBD1. CDR1 and CDR2 (germline): LGHNA, YNFKEQ. Trimming took 2 bases from V and 5 from J; bases not matched to a gene: 1. There are 14 residues in the CDR3. CDR3 amino acids: CASSQRQGDQPQHF. The CDR3 DNA follows: TGTGCCAGCAGCCAACGACAGGGGGATCAGCCCCAGCATTTT.

This clone was counted a single time. The chain carries TRBV5-1 and TRBJ1-2; D remains unclear. This CDR3 has 16 amino acids. The germline gives CDR1 SGHRS, CDR2 YFSETQ. The V gene lost 4 bases and the J gene lost 4 bases, with 20 bases spanning the gap. As DNA, the CDR3 is TGCGCCAGCAGCCCATGGAGGCCTTTGGCTGTCTATGGCTACACCTTC. Its protein product is CASSPWRPLAVYGYTF.